The source of this T cell receptor (beta chain) is a study of monozygotic twins with cystic fibrosis. Overall study results and limits: Co-twins had the most similar V usage for 13 of 16 pairs, J for 8. Clonality was generally low (median roughly 0.01), higher in the most severe patients.

J was trimmed by 6 bases and V by 4 bases; bases with no gene match: 16. The germline CDR1 and CDR2 sequences are SGHRS and YFSETQ. The CDR3 totals 17 residues. Of note for this clone: The target antigen is unknown.

Profiling relied on immunoSEQ multiplex PCR, and the TCRdb table lists in-frame clones only, not all of them. Among tens of thousands of clones listed, more than 60% were seen once. Sequenced material: blood. This TCR was sampled from a girl aged 10 to 17 with cystic fibrosis. The rearrangement uses TRBV5-1 and TRBJ2-3, with 8 nucleotides matching TRBD2. The CDR3 region is CASSPMYGTRSSDTQYF. The CDR3 DNA reads as TGCGCCAGCAGCCCCATGTACGGGACTAGAAGTTCGGATACGCAGTATTTT.